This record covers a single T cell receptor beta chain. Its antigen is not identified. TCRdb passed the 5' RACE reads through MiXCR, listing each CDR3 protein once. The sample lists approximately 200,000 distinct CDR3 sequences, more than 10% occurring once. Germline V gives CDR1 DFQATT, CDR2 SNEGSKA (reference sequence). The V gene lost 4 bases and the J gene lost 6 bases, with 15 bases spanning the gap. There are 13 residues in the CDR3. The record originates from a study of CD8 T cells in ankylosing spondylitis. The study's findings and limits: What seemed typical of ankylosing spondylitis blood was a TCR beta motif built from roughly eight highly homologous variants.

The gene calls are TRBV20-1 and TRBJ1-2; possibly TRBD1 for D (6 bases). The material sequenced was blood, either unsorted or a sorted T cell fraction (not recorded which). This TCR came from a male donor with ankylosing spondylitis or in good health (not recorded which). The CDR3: CSAKGGLSDGYTF. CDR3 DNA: TGCAGTGCTAAGGGGGGGCTAAGCGATGGCTACACCTTC.